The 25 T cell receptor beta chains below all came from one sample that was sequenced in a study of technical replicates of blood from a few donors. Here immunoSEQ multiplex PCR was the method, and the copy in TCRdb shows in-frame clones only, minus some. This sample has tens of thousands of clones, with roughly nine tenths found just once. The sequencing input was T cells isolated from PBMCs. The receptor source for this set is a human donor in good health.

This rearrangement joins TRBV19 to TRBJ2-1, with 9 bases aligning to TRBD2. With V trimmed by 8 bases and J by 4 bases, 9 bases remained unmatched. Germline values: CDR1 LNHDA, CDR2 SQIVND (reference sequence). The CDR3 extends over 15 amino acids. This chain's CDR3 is CASGASGTVYNEQFF. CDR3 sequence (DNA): TGTGCCAGTGGAGCTAGCGGGACGGTTTACAATGAGCAGTTCTTC. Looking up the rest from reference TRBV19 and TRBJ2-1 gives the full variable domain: DGGITQSPKYLFRKEGQNVTLSCEQNLNHDAMYWYRQDPGQGLRLIYYSQIVNDFQKGDIAEGYSVSREKKESFPLTVTSAQKNPTAFYLCASGASGTVYNEQFFGPGTRLTVL.

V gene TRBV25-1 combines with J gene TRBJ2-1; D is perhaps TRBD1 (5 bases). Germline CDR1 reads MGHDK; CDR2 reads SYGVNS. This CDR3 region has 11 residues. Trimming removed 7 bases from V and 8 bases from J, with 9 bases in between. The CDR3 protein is CASIQGDEQFF. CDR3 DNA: TGTGCCAGCATCCAGGGCGATGAGCAGTTCTTC.

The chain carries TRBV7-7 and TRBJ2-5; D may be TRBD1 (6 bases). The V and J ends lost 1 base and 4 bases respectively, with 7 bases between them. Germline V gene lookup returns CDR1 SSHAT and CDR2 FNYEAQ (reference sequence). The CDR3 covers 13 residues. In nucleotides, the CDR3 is TGTGCCAGCAGCTTAGTACAGGGAGAGACCCAGTACTTC. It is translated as CASSLVQGETQYF.

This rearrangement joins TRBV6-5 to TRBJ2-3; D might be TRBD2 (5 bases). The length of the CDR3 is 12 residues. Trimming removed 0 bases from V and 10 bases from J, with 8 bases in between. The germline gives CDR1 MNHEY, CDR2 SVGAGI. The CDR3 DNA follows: TGTGCCAGCAGTTACTCACGGGATGCGCAGTATTTT. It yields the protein CASSYSRDAQYF.

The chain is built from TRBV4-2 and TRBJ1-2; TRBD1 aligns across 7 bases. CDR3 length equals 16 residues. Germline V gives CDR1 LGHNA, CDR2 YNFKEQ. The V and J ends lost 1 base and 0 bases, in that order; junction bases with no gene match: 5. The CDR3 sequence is CASSQGPGQANYGYTF. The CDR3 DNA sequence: TGTGCCAGCAGCCAAGGCCCCGGACAGGCTAACTATGGCTACACCTTC.

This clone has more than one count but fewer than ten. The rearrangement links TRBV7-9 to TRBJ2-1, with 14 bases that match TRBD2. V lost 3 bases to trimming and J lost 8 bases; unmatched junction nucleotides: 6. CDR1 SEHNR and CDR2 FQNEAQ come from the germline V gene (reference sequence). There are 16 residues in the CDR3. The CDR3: CASSFSGTSGSYEQFF. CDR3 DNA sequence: TGTGCCAGCAGCTTTTCCGGGACTAGCGGGAGTTATGAGCAGTTCTTC. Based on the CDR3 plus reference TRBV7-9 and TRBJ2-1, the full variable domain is DTGVSQNPRHKITKRGQNVTFRCDPISEHNRLYWYRQTLGQGPEFLTYFQNEAQLEKSRLLSDRFSAERPKGSFSTLEIQRTEQGDSAMYLCASSFSGTSGSYEQFFGPGTRLTVL.

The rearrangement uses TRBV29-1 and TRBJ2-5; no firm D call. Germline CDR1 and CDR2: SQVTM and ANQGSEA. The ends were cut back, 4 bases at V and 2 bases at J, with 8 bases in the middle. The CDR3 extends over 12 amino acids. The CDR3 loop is CSVAQLQETQYF. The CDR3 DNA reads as TGCAGCGTTGCACAGTTACAAGAGACCCAGTACTTC.

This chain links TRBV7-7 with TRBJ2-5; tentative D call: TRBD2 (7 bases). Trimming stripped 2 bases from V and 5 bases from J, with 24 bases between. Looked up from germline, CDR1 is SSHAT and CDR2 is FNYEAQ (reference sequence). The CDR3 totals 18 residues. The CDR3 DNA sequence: TGTGCCAGCAGCTTACAGGGGCGGGAGCGACGGAGTGGGGAGACCCAGTACTTC. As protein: CASSLQGRERRSGETQYF. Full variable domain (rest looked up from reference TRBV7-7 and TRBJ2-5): GAGVSQSPRYKVTKRGQDVTLRCDPISSHATLYWYQQALGQGPEFLTYFNYEAQPDKSGLPSDRFSAERPEGSISTLTIQRTEQRDSAMYRCASSLQGRERRSGETQYFGPGTRLLVL.

CDR3 sequence (DNA): TGTGCCAGCAGCTTACCCCAAAGCCCCTACTACGAGCAGTACTTC. Protein product: CASSLPQSPYYEQYF. The chain joins TRBV7-9 to TRBJ2-7; D gene ambiguous. V was cut by 2 bases and J by 3 bases, with 14 bases left in between. In germline, CDR1 is SEHNR, CDR2 FQNEAQ (reference sequence). CDR3 length: 15 residues.

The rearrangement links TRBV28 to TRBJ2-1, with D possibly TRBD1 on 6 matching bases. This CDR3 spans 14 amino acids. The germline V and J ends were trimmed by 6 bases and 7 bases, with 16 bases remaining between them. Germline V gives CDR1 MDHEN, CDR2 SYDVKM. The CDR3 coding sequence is TGTGCCAGCAGGGAGTGGCAGGGGAGTAATGAGCAGTTCTTC. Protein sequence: CASREWQGSNEQFF.

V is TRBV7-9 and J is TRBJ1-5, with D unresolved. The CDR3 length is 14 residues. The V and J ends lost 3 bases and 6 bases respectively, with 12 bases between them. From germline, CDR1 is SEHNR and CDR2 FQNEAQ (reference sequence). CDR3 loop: CASSFGEGGQPQHF. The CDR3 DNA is TGTGCCAGCAGCTTCGGGGAGGGAGGTCAGCCCCAGCATTTT. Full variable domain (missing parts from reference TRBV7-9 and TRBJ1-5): DTGVSQNPRHKITKRGQNVTFRCDPISEHNRLYWYRQTLGQGPEFLTYFQNEAQLEKSRLLSDRFSAERPKGSFSTLEIQRTEQGDSAMYLCASSFGEGGQPQHFGDGTRLSIL.

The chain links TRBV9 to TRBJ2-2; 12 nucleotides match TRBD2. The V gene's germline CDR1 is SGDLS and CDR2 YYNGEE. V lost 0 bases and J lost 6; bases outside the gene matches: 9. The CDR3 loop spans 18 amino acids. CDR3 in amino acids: CASSVGLAGGRRAGELFF. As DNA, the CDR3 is TGTGCCAGCAGCGTAGGTCTAGCGGGAGGGCGAAGGGCCGGGGAGCTGTTTTTT.

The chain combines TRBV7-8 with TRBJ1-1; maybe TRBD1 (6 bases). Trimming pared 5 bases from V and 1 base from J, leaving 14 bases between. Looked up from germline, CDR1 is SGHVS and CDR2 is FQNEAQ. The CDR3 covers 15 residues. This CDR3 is CASSLLTRGNTEAFF. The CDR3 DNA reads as TGTGCCAGCAGCCTCCTGACCAGGGGGAACACTGAAGCTTTCTTT. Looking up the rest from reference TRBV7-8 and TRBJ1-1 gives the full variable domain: GAGVSQSPRYKVAKRGQDVALRCDPISGHVSLFWYQQALGQGPEFLTYFQNEAQLDKSGLPSDRFFAERPEGSVSTLKIQRTQQEDSAVYLCASSLLTRGNTEAFFGQGTRLTVV.

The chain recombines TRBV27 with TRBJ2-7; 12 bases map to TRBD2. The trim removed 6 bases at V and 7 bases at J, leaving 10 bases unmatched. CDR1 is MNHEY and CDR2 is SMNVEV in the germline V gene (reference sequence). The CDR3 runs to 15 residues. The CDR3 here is CASRTTSGGLGEQYF. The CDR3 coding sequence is TGTGCCAGCAGGACGACTAGCGGGGGATTAGGTGAGCAGTACTTC.

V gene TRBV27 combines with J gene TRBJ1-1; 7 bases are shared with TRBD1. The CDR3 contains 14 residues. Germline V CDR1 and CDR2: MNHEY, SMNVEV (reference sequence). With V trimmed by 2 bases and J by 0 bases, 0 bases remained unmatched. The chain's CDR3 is CASSLGTVNTEAFF. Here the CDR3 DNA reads TGTGCCAGCAGTTTAGGGACAGTGAACACTGAAGCTTTCTTT.

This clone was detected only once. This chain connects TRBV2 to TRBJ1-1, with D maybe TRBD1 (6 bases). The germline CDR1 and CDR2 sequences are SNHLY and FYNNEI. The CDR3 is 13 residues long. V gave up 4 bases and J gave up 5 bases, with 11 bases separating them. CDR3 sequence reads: CASSVGGPTEAFF. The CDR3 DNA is TGTGCCAGCAGTGTCGGGGGGCCTACTGAAGCTTTCTTT.

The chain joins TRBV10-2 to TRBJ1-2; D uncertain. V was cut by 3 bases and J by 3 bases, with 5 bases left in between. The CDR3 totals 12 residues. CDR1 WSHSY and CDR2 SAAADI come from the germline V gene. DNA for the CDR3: TGCGCCAGCAGTGACGGGGACTATGGCTACACCTTC. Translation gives CASSDGDYGYTF.

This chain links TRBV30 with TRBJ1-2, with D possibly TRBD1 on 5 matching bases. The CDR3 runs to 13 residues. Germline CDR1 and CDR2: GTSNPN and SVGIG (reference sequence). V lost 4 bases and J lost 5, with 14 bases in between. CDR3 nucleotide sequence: TGTGCCTGGACCTCCGGGGGGGTGTATGGCTACACCTTC. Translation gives CAWTSGGVYGYTF.

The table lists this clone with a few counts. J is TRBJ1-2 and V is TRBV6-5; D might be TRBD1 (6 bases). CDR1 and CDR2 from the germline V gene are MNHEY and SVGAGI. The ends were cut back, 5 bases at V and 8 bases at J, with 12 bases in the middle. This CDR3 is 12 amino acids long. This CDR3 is CASSKTGRGYTF. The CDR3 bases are TGTGCCAGCAGTAAAACAGGGCGAGGCTACACCTTC.

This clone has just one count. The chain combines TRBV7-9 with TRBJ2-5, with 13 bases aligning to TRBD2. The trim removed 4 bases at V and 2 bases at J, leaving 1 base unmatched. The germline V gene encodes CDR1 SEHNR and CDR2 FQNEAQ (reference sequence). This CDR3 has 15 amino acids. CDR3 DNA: TGTGCCAGCAGCTCGACTAGCGGGGGGCAAGAGACCCAGTACTTC. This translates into CASSSTSGGQETQYF.

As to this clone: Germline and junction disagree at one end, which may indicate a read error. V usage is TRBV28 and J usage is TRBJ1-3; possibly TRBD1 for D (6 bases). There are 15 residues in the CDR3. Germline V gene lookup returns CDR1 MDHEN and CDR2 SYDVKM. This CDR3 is CASSPGDLSGNAIYF. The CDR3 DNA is TGTGCCAGCAGTCCAGGGGACCTCTCTGGAAACGCCATATATTTT.

CDR3: CASSLSAGTSGNEQFF. In nucleotides, the CDR3 is TGTGCCAGCAGCTTATCTGCAGGGACTAGCGGTAATGAGCAGTTCTTC. V is TRBV7-8 and J is TRBJ2-1; 11 nucleotides align to TRBD2. CDR3 length equals 16 residues. The V and J ends lost 2 bases and 7 bases, in that order; junction bases with no gene match: 7. The germline CDR1 and CDR2 sequences are SGHVS and FQNEAQ.

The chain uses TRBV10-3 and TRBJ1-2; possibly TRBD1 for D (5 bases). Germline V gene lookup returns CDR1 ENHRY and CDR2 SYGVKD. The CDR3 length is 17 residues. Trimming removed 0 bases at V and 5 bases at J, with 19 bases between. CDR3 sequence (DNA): TGTGCCATCAGTGAGTCGGGCGGGGCTCCCGGGACTTATGGCTACACCTTC. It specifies CAISESGGAPGTYGYTF.

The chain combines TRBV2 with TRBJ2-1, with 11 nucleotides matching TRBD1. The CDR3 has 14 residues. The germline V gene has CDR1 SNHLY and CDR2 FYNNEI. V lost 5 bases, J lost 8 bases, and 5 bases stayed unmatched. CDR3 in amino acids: CASSSGQGADEQFF. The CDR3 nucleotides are TGTGCCAGCAGTTCCGGACAGGGGGCCGATGAGCAGTTCTTC.

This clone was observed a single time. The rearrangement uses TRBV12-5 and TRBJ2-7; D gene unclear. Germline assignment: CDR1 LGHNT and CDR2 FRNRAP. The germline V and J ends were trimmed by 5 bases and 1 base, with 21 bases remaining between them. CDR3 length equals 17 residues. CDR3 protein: CASGTPVERSLSYEQYF. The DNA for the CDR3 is TGTGCTAGTGGTACCCCCGTTGAGCGCAGCCTATCCTACGAGCAGTACTTC.